This T cell receptor beta chain was recovered during a study of T-cell memory formation after mild COVID-19 (dated by TCRdb to the early 2020s). Regarding the study in general: TCR sequence clusters from the two donors were found to be largely donor specific. In a couple of donors, T-cell clones that expanded and contracted after mild COVID-19 were tracked by sequencing TCRalpha and TCRbeta repertoires over time. Two young, previously healthy adult volunteers made up the cohort, one male and one female. Results the study describes overall, beyond this receptor: Contracting CD4+ clones turned up mainly in the CM and EM memory subsets, whereas EMRA was where CD8+ clones were enriched. SARS-CoV-2 specificity was not confirmed for the second-wave clones peaking on day 37. The study included only a couple of mild cases, and larger cohorts that include severe cases with pre-infection samples were judged to be necessary. From day 15 to 85, contracting clones showed balanced CD4/CD8 phenotypes, whereas a second wave of clones that expanded from day 15 to 37 leaned towards CD4+. Some responding clones were detected in pre-infection memory, suggesting pre-existing cross-reactive memory T cells joined the SARS-CoV-2 response.

The CDR3 runs 17 residues from the cysteine to the phenylalanine. The entry retains the CDR3 DNA only, 51 bases that are in frame from base 1. V has 9 bases trimmed and J has 0 bases trimmed; junction bases matching no gene number 9. As encoded in the germline V gene, CDR1 is SGHTA while CDR2 is FQGNSA. The run used an Illumina NovaSeq 6000. TCRalpha and TCRbeta cDNA libraries were constructed by 5'RACE with constant-segment primers, with sample barcodes and unique molecular identifiers being introduced. Trizol reagent was used to extract RNA from every sample. Amplification of the libraries took two PCR steps, and the second step added a second sample barcode plus Illumina TruSeq adapters. Sequencing of libraries was performed on an Illumina NovaSeq with 2 x 150 bp paired-end reads. Per the source publication's procedure: With migec v1.2.7, reads were demultiplexed and then collapsed into UMI-guided consensus sequences. Using mixcr v2.1.11, the UMI consensuses were aligned to TRA and TRB V and J templates and assembled into clonotypes. Expanded or contracted clonotypes were those called significant by both edgeR and NoisET, with noise models trained on biological replicates. For edgeR calls, a false discovery rate-adjusted p below 0.01 and a log2 fold-change threshold of 1 were applied. As an exploratory analysis of dynamics, PCA with hierarchical clustering was applied to max-normalized trajectories of the 1000 most abundant clonotypes. Each responding clone was given a CD4 or CD8 phenotype based on the CD4+ and CD8+ repertoires, which had been sequenced separately. TCRdb reran the public reads through fastp at Q25 and MiXCR, keeping productive beta chains. One record per CDR3 amino acid sequence lists the most common genes and DNA. TCRdb, not the original authors, processed these V and J calls. The sample has some 270,000 distinct CDR3 sequences on record, approximately 15% of them singletons. The ten largest clones take up about 2% of the sample.

PBMCs were isolated by Ficoll-Paque density gradient centrifugation. This clonotype has a handful of counts. Its recognized antigen is unknown. One base away there is no much larger clone; base qualities are not given. The rearrangement combines TRBV7-2 with TRBJ2-6, and 9 bases in between align with TRBD2. The specimen was PBMCs or a T cell subset sorted from them (not recorded which). The clonotype comes from an adult woman who had mild COVID-19 (a few samples of this study predate the infection). The sample titles of this study are shuffled in the database, so cell type and time point are left out; the donor was told from shared clones. The CDR3: CASIRFSGSSGANVLTF. In nucleotide form, the sequence is TGTGCCAGTATCCGATTTAGCGGGAGCTCTGGGGCCAACGTCCTGACTTTC.